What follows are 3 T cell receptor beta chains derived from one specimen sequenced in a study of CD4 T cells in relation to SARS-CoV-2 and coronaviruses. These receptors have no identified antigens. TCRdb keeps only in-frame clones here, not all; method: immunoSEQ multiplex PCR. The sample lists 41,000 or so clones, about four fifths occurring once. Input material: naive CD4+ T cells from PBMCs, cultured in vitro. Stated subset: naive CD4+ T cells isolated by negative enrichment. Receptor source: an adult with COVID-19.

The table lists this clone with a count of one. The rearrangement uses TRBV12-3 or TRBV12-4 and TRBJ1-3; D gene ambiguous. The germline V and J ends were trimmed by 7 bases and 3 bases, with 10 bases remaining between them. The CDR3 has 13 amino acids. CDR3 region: CASTIGSGNTIYF. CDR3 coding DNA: TGTGCCAGCACCATTGGGAGTGGAAACACCATATATTTT.

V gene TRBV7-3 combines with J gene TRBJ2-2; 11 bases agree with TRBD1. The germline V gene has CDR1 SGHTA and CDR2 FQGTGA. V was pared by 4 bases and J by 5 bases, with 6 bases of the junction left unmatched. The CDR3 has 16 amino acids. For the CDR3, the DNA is TGTGCCAGCAGCTCCCGGGACAGGGGGTCAACCGGGGAGCTGTTTTTT. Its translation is CASSSRDRGSTGELFF.

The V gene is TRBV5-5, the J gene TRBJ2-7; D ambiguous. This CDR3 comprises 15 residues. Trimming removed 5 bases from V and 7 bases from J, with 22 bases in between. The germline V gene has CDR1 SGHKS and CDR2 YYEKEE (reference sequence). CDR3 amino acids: CASSHWGTNLREQYF. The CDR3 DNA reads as TGTGCCAGCAGTCATTGGGGTACCAACCTACGAGAGCAGTACTTC.